The following is a T cell receptor beta chain sequence with its context. Antigen: not known. TCRdb re-analysed the 5' RACE reads in MiXCR, keeping a single row per CDR3 protein. The sample gives about 64,000 distinct CDR3 sequences, around 20% of which show up once; 16% is in the top ten. This sample stems from a study of early T cells in non-severe SARS-CoV-2 infection. The study, taken as a whole, reports: Clonotype matching in VDJdb favored anti-spike CD8 responses and did not capture private and CD4 specificities.

V lost 3 bases and J lost 4, with 5 bases in between. CDR3 length: 12 residues. Germline loops: CDR1 SGHNT, CDR2 YYREEE (reference sequence). The specimen comprised whole blood, sampled at baseline. This clonotype originated in an adult who was a healthcare worker with PCR-confirmed SARS-CoV-2 infection or an uninfected control (not recorded which). The V gene is TRBV5-4, the J gene TRBJ1-3, with D perhaps TRBD1 (5 bases). CDR3 loop: CASSYRGNTIYF. The CDR3 DNA follows: TGTGCCAGCAGCTACAGGGGAAACACCATATATTTT.